The 5 T cell receptor beta chains below all came from one sample that was sequenced in a study of shared clonotypes between healthy human individuals. The method was immunoSEQ multiplex PCR; TCRdb's version includes in-frame clones alone and lacks a portion of them. Of 950,000 to 1,300,000 clones listed, about 75% are singletons. The specimen sequenced was memory CD4+ T cells sorted from blood. Specified subset: CD45RA-negative fraction. All receptors come from a man between 18 and 35 years old in good health.

The chain uses TRBV21-1 and TRBJ1-6. TRBV21-1 is a listed pseudogene. CDR3 length: 14 amino acids. CDR3 sequence (DNA): TGTGCCAGCAGCAAAGGGGGGGAAAATTCACCCCTCCACTTT. Translation gives CASSKGGENSPLHF.

This rearrangement joins TRBV10-3 to TRBJ1-3; possible D gene TRBD1, 5 bases. Trimming took 4 bases from V and 11 from J, leaving 18 bases between them. Per the germline V gene, CDR1 is ENHRY and CDR2 is SYGVKD. This CDR3 has 14 residues. This CDR3 reads CAISGGPGTPSIYF. Here the CDR3 DNA reads TGTGCCATCAGTGGCGGGCCGGGGACCCCCTCCATATATTTT.

This rearrangement joins TRBV7-2 to TRBJ2-1; the D is unclear. CDR3 length equals 15 residues. Trimming pared 5 bases from V and 1 base from J, leaving 12 bases between. Per germline, CDR1 SGHTA and CDR2 FQGNSA. CDR3 sequence (DNA): TGTGCCAGCAGCCTAGGTGTCTCTTCCTACAATGAGCAGTTCTTC. It specifies CASSLGVSSYNEQFF. Filled out from reference TRBV7-2 and TRBJ2-1, the complete variable domain reads GAGVSQSPSNKVTEKGKDVELRCDPISGHTALYWYRQSLGQGLEFLIYFQGNSAPDKSGLPSDRFSAERTGGSVSTLTIQRTQQEDSAVYLCASSLGVSSYNEQFFGPGTRLTVL.

This clone came up once. This sequence joins TRBV11-2 and TRBJ2-5, with TRBD1 matching 7 bases. After removal of 4 bases from V and 4 bases from J, the junction contained 6 bases not matched to a gene. The CDR3 has 14 residues. CDR1 is SGHAT and CDR2 is FQNNGV in the germline V gene. Here the CDR3 reads CASSSTGFGETQYF. For the CDR3, the DNA is TGTGCCAGCAGCTCGACAGGGTTCGGAGAGACCCAGTACTTC.

The chain joins TRBV21-1 to TRBJ1-6; the D segment call TRBD1 is taken from the table without a DNA check. TRBV21-1 is classified as a pseudogene. CDR3 size: 16 residues. In DNA form, the CDR3 reads TGTGCCAGCAGCACCCCGGACAGGTCCTATAATTCACCCCTCCACTTT. Residues: CASSTPDRSYNSPLHF.